The rows below give T cell receptor beta chains drawn from one sample of a study of cytomegalovirus exposure and HLA in healthy donors. Clones were sequenced by immunoSEQ multiplex PCR, and TCRdb holds only the in-frame ones, with some missing. The repertoire holds 270,000 or so clones, with 80% to 95% as singletons. Input material: PBMCs. Receptor source: a girl aged 2 to 10 in good health and CMV-seronegative. CDR3s include the opening cysteine and the closing phenylalanine or tryptophan. Each record gives: clone size, V gene, CDR3 protein. Not all rows give a size; the values are once, few, many and, for expanded clones, a class.

size: NA; V: TRBV10-3; CDR3: CAISERRWTEAFF
size: NA; V: TRBV5-6; CDR3: CASSSVLSETQYF
size: NA; V: TRBV6-5; CDR3: CASRLPGTSGYEQYF
size: NA; V: TRBV30; CDR3: CAWSNGVNYEQYF
size: NA; V: TRBV27; CDR3: CATGLAGVYNEQFF
size: once; V: TRBV7-8; CDR3: CASRVLPTGNTEAFF
size: NA; V: TRBV2; CDR3: CASSWQGGTGELFF
size: NA; V: TRBV30; CDR3: CAWSGGVGNTEAFF
size: NA; V: TRBV7-8; CDR3: CASSLKVQAAGGSFTDTQYF
size: NA; V: TRBV2; CDR3: CASTPLLPQFF
size: NA; V: TRBV29-1; CDR3: CSVEEGANVLTF
size: NA; V: TRBV5-1; CDR3: CASSFSGTGTLRSYEQYF
size: NA; V: TRBV6-5; CDR3: CASSYSTSGGEDTQYF
size: NA; V: TRBV21-1; CDR3: CASSKGTDGTGELFF